This TCR beta chain is from a study of patients and donors after allogeneic stem cell transplantation. A single record per CDR3 protein comes from TCRdb applying MiXCR to the RT-PCR reads. The sample has about 160,000 distinct CDR3 sequences; around 30% are singletons. V dropped 3 bases and J dropped 11 bases, with 14 bases sitting between them. Germline V CDR1 and CDR2: MNHNS, SASEGT. The CDR3 extends over 12 amino acids. The receptor was derived from a human donor who was either an allogeneic HSCT recipient or a stem cell or donor lymphocyte infusion donor (not recorded which). It is not recorded whose cells these are; they may come from a transplant donor. Sequencing was carried out using blood, either unsorted or a sorted T cell fraction (not recorded which). V gene TRBV6-1 combines with J gene TRBJ2-7; TRBD2 might be the D (5 bases). The CDR3 spells CASSDTGPGKYF. Here the CDR3 DNA reads TGTGCCAGCAGTGACACCGGACCCGGGAAGTACTTC.